This T cell receptor beta chain emerged from a study of blood T cell repertoires in COVID-19. Original processing notes: Nucleated cell number was recorded as an estimate derived from reference gene primer amplification. The data were produced by immunoSEQ multiplex PCR, yet TCRdb's version contains in-frame clones alone and is incomplete. The V and J calls and the clone size are those of that table, but D and trimming were determined from the DNA. The repertoire holds hundreds of thousands of clones, roughly nine tenths seen once, with 1.1% in the top ten. This CDR3 comprises 13 residues. The V end was cut by 3 bases, the J end by 2 bases, with 8 bases between. CDR1 and CDR2 (germline): SGHDT, YYEEEE.

The source material was PBMCs or T cells enriched from blood (not recorded which). The clonotype comes from a man younger than 40 who had recovered from COVID-19. The chain couples TRBV5-6 to TRBJ2-5; D is undetermined. The chain's CDR3 is CASSSLNQETQYF. The CDR3 DNA is TGTGCCAGCAGCTCCTTAAATCAAGAGACCCAGTACTTC.